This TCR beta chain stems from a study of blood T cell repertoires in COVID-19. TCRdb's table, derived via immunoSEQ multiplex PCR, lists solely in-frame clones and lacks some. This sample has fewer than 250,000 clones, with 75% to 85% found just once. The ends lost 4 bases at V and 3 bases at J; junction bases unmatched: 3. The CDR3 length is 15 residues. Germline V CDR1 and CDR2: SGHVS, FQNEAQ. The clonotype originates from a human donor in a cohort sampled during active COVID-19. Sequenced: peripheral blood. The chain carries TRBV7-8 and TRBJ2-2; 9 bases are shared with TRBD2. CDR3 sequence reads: CASSSLAGDTGELFF. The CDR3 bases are TGTGCCAGCAGCTCATTAGCGGGGGACACCGGGGAGCTGTTTTTT.